This T cell receptor beta chain is from a study of T-cell reconstitution after alpha-beta-depleted transplantation in children (dated by TCRdb to the mid-2010s). About the investigation overall: T-cell immune reconstitution after TCRalphabeta/CD19-depleted allogeneic hematopoietic cell transplantation in children was quantitatively tracked in the study by means of TCR repertoire profiling.

V is cut by 1 base and J by 9 bases, and the space between the germline ends is 16 bases. Including cysteine and phenylalanine, the CDR3 has 15 amino acids. Only CDR3 DNA is held: 45 bases, read in frame from base 1. CDR1 SNHLY and CDR2 FYNNEI were looked up in the germline V gene. This clonotype showed up just a few times. What this receptor recognizes is not known. No quality values exist for individual bases; no much larger clone is one base distant. Library creation used PCR. Sequencing was carried out with an Illumina HiSeq 2500. To normalize quantification of the TCRbeta repertoire, the TCR libraries were built with molecular barcoding that relied on unique molecular identifiers. TCRdb reprocessing: public reads trimmed at Q25 with fastp, clones called with MiXCR, in-frame beta chains kept. Under each unique CDR3 protein, matching rows form one entry showing the most common genes and DNA. The sample includes approximately 350,000 distinct CDR3 sequences, with about a tenth observed a single time. Of the sample, under 3% is held by the ten largest clones.

The rearrangement combines TRBV2 with TRBJ2-1; the D gene identity is not certain. The receptor comes from a human donor who donated a stem cell graft to a child with acute lymphoblastic leukemia. Here the sequenced sample was PBMCs from the stem cell graft donor, taken from the stem cell graft. The CDR3 in this case is CASSEGVGRPGEQFF. Here is the DNA: TGTGCCAGCAGTGAAGGGGTGGGCAGGCCGGGTGAGCAGTTCTTC. With the portions outside the CDR3 filled from the reference TRBV2 and TRBJ2-1 genes, the complete variable region becomes EPEVTQTPSHQVTQMGQEVILRCVPISNHLYFYWYRQILGQKVEFLVSFYNNEISEKSEIFDDQFSVERPDGSNFTLKIRSTKLEDSAMYFCASSEGVGRPGEQFFGPGTRLTVL.